The clone carrying this T cell receptor beta chain was counted a few times. Its matching antigen is unknown. The data were taken from a study of blood T cells in healthy people across ages. With a J-beta primer mix and a sample-barcoded 5' primer, a second PCR ran roughly 7 to 11 cycles. TCRdb redid the calling of the 5' RACE reads with MiXCR, one entry per CDR3 protein. The sample lists approximately 1,700,000 distinct CDR3 sequences, 30% to 40% occurring once. Study-wide results and limits: Diversity of TCR beta per million T cells declined in a roughly linear way with age.

The clonotype was recovered from a human donor in good health. Sequenced sample: blood.

Here the CDR3 DNA reads TGTGCCAGCAGCTTATTCTCCCGCGGAGTCACAGATACGCAGTATTTT. This gives the protein CASSLFSRGVTDTQYF. The chain couples TRBV7-2 to TRBJ2-3; no clear D. This CDR3 comprises 16 residues. Per the germline V gene, CDR1 is SGHTA and CDR2 is FQGNSA. V was clipped by 2 bases and J by 2 bases, with 14 bases between them.